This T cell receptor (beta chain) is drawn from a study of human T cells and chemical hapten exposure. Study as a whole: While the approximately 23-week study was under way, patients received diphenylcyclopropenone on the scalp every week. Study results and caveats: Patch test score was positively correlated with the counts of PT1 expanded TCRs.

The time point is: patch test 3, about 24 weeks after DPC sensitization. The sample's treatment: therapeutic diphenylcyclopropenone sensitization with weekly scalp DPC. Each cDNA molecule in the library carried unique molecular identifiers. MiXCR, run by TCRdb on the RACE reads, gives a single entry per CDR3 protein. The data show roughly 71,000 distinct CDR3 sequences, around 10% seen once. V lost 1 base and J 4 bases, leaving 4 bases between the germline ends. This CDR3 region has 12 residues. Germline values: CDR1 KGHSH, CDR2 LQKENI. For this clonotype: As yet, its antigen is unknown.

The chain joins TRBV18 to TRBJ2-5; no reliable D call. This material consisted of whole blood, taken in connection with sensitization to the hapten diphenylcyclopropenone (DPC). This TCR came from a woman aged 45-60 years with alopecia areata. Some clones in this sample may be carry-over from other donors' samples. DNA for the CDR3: TGTGCCAGCTCACCACTAGCAGAGACCCAGTACTTC. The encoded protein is CASSPLAETQYF. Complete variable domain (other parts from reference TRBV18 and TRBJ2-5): NAGVMQNPRHLVRRRGQEARLRCSPMKGHSHVYWYRQLPEEGLKFMVYLQKENIIDESGMPKERFSAEFPKEGPSILRIQQVVRGDSAAYFCASSPLAETQYFGPGTRLLVL.